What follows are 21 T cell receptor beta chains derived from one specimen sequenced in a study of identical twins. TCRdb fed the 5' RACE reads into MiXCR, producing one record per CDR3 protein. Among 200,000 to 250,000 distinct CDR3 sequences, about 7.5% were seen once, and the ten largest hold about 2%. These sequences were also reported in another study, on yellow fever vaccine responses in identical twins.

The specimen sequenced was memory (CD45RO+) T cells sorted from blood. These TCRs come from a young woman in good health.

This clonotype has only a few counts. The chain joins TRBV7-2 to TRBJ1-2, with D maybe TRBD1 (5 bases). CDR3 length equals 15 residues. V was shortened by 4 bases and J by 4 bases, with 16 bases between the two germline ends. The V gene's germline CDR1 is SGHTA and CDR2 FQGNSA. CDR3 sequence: CASSSNTGRVYGYTF. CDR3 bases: TGTGCCAGCAGCTCAAATACAGGTCGAGTCTATGGCTACACCTTC. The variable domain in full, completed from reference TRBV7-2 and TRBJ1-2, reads GAGVSQSPSNKVTEKGKDVELRCDPISGHTALYWYRQSLGQGLEFLIYFQGNSAPDKSGLPSDRFSAERTGGSVSTLTIQRTQQEDSAVYLCASSSNTGRVYGYTFGSGTRLTVV.

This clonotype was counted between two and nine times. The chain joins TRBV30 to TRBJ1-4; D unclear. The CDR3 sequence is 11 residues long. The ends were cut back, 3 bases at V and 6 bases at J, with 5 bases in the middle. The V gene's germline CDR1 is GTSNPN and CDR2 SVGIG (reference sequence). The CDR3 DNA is TGTGCCTGGAGCCAGTATGAAAAACTGTTTTTT. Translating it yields CAWSQYEKLFF.

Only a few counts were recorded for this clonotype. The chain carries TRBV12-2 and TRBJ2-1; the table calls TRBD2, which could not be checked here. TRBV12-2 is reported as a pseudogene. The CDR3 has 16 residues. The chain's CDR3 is CASRTIAGAQYNEQFF. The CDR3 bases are TGTGCAAGTCGCACGATAGCGGGGGCCCAGTACAATGAGCAGTTCTTC.

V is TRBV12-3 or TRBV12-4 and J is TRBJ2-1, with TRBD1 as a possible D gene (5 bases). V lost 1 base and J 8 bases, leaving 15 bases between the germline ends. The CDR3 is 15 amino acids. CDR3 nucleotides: TGTGCCAGCAGTTTAGAAGGGGTGTATACGGATGAGCAGTTCTTC. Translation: CASSLEGVYTDEQFF.

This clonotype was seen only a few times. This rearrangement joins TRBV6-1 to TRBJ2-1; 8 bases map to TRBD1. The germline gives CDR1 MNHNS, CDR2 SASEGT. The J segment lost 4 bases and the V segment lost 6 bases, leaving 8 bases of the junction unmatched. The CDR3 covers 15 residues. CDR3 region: CASRPGGQAYNEQFF. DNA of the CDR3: TGTGCCAGCAGACCCGGGGGACAGGCTTACAATGAGCAGTTCTTC.

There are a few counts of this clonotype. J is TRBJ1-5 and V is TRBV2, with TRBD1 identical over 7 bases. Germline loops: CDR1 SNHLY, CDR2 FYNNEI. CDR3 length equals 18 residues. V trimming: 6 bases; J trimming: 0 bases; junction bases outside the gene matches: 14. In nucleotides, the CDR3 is TGTGCCAGCAGCCCGGGACAGTCGAACCGTTATAGCAATCAGCCCCAGCATTTT. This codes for CASSPGQSNRYSNQPQHF.

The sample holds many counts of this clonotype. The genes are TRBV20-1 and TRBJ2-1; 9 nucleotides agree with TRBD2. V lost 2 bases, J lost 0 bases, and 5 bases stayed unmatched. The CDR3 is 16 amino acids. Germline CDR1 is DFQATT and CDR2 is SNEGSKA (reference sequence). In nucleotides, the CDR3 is TGCAGTGCTAGATCCCTAGCGGGAAGCTCCTACAATGAGCAGTTCTTC. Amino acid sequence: CSARSLAGSSYNEQFF.

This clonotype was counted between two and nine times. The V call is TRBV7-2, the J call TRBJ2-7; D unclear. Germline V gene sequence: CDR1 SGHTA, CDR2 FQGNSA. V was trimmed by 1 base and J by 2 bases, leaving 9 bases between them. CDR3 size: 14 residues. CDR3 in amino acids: CASSLGLLPYEQYF. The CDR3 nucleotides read TGTGCCAGCAGCTTAGGCTTACTCCCCTACGAGCAGTACTTC.

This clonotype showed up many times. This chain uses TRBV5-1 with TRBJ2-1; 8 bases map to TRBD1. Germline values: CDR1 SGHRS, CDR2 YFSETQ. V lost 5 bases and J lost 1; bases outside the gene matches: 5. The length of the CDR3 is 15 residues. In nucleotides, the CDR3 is TGCGCCAGCAGTGCCCGACAGGGGTCCTACAATGAGCAGTTCTTC. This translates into CASSARQGSYNEQFF.

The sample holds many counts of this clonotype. The CDR3 loop is CSASLLAGGAETQYF. CDR3 nucleotides: TGCAGTGCTAGCTTACTAGCGGGGGGTGCTGAGACCCAGTACTTC. This chain joins TRBV20-1 and TRBJ2-5, with 12 bases fitting TRBD2. V shed 3 bases and J 5 bases; nucleotides not matched to a gene: 7. The germline V gene has CDR1 DFQATT and CDR2 SNEGSKA (reference sequence). There are 15 residues in the CDR3.

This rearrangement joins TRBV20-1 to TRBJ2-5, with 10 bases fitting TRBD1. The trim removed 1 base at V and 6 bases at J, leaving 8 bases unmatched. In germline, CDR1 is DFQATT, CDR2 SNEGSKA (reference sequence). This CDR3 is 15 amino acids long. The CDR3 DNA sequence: TGCAGTGCTAGAGTCCTGCCGGGACAGGGGAAGACCCAGTACTTC. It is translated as CSARVLPGQGKTQYF.

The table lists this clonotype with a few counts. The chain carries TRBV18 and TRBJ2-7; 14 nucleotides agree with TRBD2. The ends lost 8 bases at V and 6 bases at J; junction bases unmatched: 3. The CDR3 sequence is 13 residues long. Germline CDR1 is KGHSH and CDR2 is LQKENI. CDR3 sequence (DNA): TGTGCCAGCGCCGGGACTAGCGGGAGCGAGCAGTACTTC. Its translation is CASAGTSGSEQYF.

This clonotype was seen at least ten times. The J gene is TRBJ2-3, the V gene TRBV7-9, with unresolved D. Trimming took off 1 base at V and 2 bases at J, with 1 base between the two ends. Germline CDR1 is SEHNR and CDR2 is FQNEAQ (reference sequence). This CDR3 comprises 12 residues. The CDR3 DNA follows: TGTGCCAGCAGCTTAGACACAGATACGCAGTATTTT. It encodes CASSLDTDTQYF.

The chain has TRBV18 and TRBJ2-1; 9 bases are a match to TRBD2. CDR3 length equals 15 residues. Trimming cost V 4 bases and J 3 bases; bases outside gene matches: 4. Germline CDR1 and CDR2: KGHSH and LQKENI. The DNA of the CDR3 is TGTGCCAGCTCACGACTAGCGGACCTCTACAATGAGCAGTTCTTC. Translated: CASSRLADLYNEQFF.

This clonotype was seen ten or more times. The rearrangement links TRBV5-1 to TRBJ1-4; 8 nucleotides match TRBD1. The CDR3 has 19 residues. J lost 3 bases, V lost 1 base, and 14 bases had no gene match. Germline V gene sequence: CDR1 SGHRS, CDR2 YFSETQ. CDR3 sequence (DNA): TGCGCCAGCAGCTTGTTGATACAGGGGGAGACTCGCTCTAATGAAAAACTGTTTTTT. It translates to CASSLLIQGETRSNEKLFF.

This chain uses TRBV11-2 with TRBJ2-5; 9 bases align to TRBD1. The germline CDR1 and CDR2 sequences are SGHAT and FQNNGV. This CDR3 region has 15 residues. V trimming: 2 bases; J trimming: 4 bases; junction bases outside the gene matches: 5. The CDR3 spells CASSLTGQGGETQYF. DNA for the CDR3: TGTGCCAGCAGCTTAACGGGACAGGGAGGAGAGACCCAGTACTTC.

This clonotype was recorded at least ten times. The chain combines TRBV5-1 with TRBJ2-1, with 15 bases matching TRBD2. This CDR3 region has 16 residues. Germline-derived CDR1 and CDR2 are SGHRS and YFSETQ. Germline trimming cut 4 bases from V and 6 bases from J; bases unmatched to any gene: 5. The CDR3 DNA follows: TGCGCCAGCAGCACCGGACTAGCGGGGGGGCCCAATGAGCAGTTCTTC. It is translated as CASSTGLAGGPNEQFF.

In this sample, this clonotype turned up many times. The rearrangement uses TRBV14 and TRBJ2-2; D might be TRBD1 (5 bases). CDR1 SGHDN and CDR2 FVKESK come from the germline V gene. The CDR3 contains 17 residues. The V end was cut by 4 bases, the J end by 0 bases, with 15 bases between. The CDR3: CASSRRAATANTGELFF. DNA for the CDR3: TGTGCCAGCAGCCGCCGGGCCGCGACAGCGAACACCGGGGAGCTGTTTTTT.

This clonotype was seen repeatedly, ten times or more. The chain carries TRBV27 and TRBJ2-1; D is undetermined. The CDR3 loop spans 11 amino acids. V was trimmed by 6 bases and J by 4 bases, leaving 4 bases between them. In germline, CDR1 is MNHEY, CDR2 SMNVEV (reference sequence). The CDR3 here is CASRGYNEQFF. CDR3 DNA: TGTGCCAGCAGAGGATACAATGAGCAGTTCTTC.

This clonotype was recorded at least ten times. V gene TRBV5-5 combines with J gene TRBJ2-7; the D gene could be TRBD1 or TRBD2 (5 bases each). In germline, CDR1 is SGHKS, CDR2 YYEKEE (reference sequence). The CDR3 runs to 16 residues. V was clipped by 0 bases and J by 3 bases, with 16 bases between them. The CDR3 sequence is CASSLEGPILIYEQYF. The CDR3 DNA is TGTGCCAGCAGCTTGGAGGGACCAATCCTAATCTACGAGCAGTACTTC.

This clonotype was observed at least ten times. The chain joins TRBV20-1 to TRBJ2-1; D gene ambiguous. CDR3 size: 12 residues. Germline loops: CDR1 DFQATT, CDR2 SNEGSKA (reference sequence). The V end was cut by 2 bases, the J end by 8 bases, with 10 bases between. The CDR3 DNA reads TGCAGTGCTAGACGGGCCCTCTATGAGCAGTTCTTC. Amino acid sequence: CSARRALYEQFF.